This TCR beta chain was found in a study of T-cell memory formation after mild COVID-19. As for the study in general: Among the donors, TCR clusters were largely specific to each donor. Points from the study as a whole: Day 15 to 85 contracting clones showed balanced CD4/CD8; later expanders leaned CD4+.

This clonotype was counted many times. Its antigen remains unknown. The CDR3 is 15 amino acids. TCRdb re-analysed the 5' RACE reads in MiXCR, keeping a single row per CDR3 protein. The data contain about 430,000 distinct CDR3 sequences, 20% to 25% of them singletons. This chain joins TRBV12-3 or TRBV12-4 and TRBJ2-7; D call uncertain. Input material: PBMCs or a T cell subset sorted from them (not recorded which). The TCR comes from an adult woman who had mild COVID-19 (a few samples of this study predate the infection). Cell type and time point are not known. The CDR3 DNA sequence: TGTGCTTCAGCTCGGATTTTGTCGTACCCCAACGAGCAGTACTTC. It specifies CASARILSYPNEQYF.